This TCR beta chain comes out of a study of OX40 agonist ivuxolimab in advanced cancers. Study-level results: In the 0.1 to 3.0 mg/kg range, CD4+ and CD8+ blood T cells had expanded clonally by week 6.

J lost 0 bases, V lost 3 bases, and 8 bases had no gene match. The CDR3 is 18 residues long. CDR1 is SGHDT, CDR2 YYEEEE, per germline. A remark on this clone: Its antigen remains unidentified.

Method: immunoSEQ multiplex PCR; TCRdb's copy keeps in-frame clones and lacks some. Seen here are 45,000 to 55,000 clones, 81% observed once, and the top ten hold almost 6.5%. Sequences were derived from CD4+ or CD8+ T cells sorted from blood, sampled in a trial of the OX40 agonist ivuxolimab. The chain links TRBV5-6 to TRBJ2-6; 8 bases align to TRBD1. This TCR came from an adult with an advanced solid tumor such as melanoma, head and neck, liver or kidney cancer. CDR3 nucleotides: TGTGCCAGCAGCTCGACGACAGGGGTCAGCTCTGGGGCCAACGTCCTGACTTTC. It encodes CASSSTTGVSSGANVLTF.